A selection of T cell receptor beta chains follows, all from one sample in a study of blood T cells in healthy people across ages. TCRdb recomputed calls from the 5' RACE reads with MiXCR, one row per CDR3 protein. The top ten clones hold about 30% of a sample with hundreds of thousands of distinct CDR3 sequences, less than 45% of them seen once. Sample: blood. These receptors were obtained from a man older than 75 in good health. Both conserved end residues are part of each CDR3. The D gene is left open where the match is weak. Rows may omit the clone size; those that give it use once, few, many or a size class.

clone_size	d_call	j_call	v_call	cdr3_nt	cdr3_aa
many	-	TRBJ2-5	TRBV29-1	TGCAGCGTTGAAGACCGGACGACAGGCCCGTCGGAGACCCAGTACTTC	CSVEDRTTGPSETQYF
-	-	TRBJ2-7	TRBV28	TGTGCCAGCAGTGCTCCAAACGCGGGCAATGAGCAGTACTTC	CASSAPNAGNEQYF
-	TRBD1	TRBJ2-7	TRBV5-1	TGCGCCAGCAGCTGGGGCAGGGGGCCTTCCTACGAGCAGTACTTC	CASSWGRGPSYEQYF
-	TRBD2	TRBJ2-3	TRBV10-1	TGCGCCAGCAGTGAGTTGTGGGGGGGACCCAGCACAGATACGCAGTATTTT	CASSELWGGPSTDTQYF
few	TRBD2	TRBJ2-7	TRBV7-2	TGTGCCAGCAGCTTAAGCCTGCCGACTAGCGGGGCGGGTGAGCAGTACTTC	CASSLSLPTSGAGEQYF
few	TRBD2	TRBJ2-1	TRBV12-3/TRBV12-4	TGTGCCAGCAGTCGCAACTTAGCGGGAGTGGGCGATGAGCAGTTCTTC	CASSRNLAGVGDEQFF
-	-	TRBJ2-1	TRBV7-2	TGTGCCAGCAGCGCCGATGTGGCGTACAATGAGCAGTTCTTC	CASSADVAYNEQFF
-	-	TRBJ2-3	TRBV20-1	TGCAGTGCTAGGAGGCGAGCGGGTAGAGATACGCAGTATTTT	CSARRRAGRDTQYF
-	TRBD1	TRBJ1-2	TRBV7-2	TGTGCCAGCAGCAAGGACAGGGCTGCTGGCTACACCTTC	CASSKDRAAGYTF
few	-	TRBJ2-6	TRBV20-1	TGCAGTGCTAGGCGTGACTCTGGGGCCAACGTCCTGACTTTC	CSARRDSGANVLTF
few	TRBD1	TRBJ2-7	TRBV20-1	TGCAGTGCGCTGGAGGGACAGGGGGCCTTCGAGCAGTACTTC	CSALEGQGAFEQYF
few	TRBD2	TRBJ2-1	TRBV6-4	TGTGCCAGCAGTGACCTCAGACTAGCGAAAAGCTCCTACAATGAGCAGTTCTTC	CASSDLRLAKSSYNEQFF
once	-	TRBJ2-7	TRBV14	TGTGCCAGCAGCAAAGGTAGCAGGGTAGCCGAGCAGTACTTC	CASSKGSRVAEQYF
few	TRBD2	TRBJ2-7	TRBV27	TGTGCCAGCAGGGCCGACAACCAGGGACTAGCGGGTGTCTACGAGCAGTACTTC	CASRADNQGLAGVYEQYF
-	-	TRBJ1-3	TRBV7-2	TGTGCAATCAGGGCTGGAAACACCATATATTTT	CAIRAGNTIYF
-	TRBD2	TRBJ2-2	TRBV20-1	TGCAGTGCCCGGGAGGGGCTAGCGGGCACCGGGGAGCTGTTTTTT	CSAREGLAGTGELFF
-	TRBD2	TRBJ2-2	TRBV7-2	TGTGCCAGCAGCCCCCCTAGCGGGAGGGTCAGGAACACCGGGGAGCTGTTTTTT	CASSPPSGRVRNTGELFF
few	-	TRBJ2-7	TRBV7-2	TGTGCCAGCAGCTTAGCGAGACACGAGCAGTACTTC	CASSLARHEQYF
-	-	TRBJ2-7	TRBV20-1	TGCAGTGCTAATATCGGGGATCTCGATGAGCAGTACTTC	CSANIGDLDEQYF
-	-	TRBJ2-5	TRBV7-2	TGTGCCAGCGGCCCGTATAGGGAGACTCAGTACTTC	CASGPYRETQYF
-	-	TRBJ1-1	TRBV4-1	TGCGCCAGCAGCCAGGGTCCAATCACTGAAGCTTTCTTT	CASSQGPITEAFF
-	TRBD2	TRBJ2-1	TRBV11-3	TGTGCCAGCAGCTTAGGGGGGACTAGCGGGAACAATGAGCAGTTCTTC	CASSLGGTSGNNEQFF
-	TRBD1	TRBJ2-1	TRBV4-3	TGCGCCAGCAGCCAAGATACAGGGGGCTGGGAAGAGACCCAGTTCTTC	CASSQDTGGWEETQFF
-	TRBD2	TRBJ2-1	TRBV7-8	TGTGCCAGCAGCCCCCGGACTAGCGGGGCCTCCTACAATGAGCAGTTCTTC	CASSPRTSGASYNEQFF
few	TRBD2	TRBJ2-7	TRBV20-1	TGCAGTGCTAGAAATAGCGGGAGAACGTACGAGCAGTACTTC	CSARNSGRTYEQYF
-	-	TRBJ2-7	TRBV7-2	TGTGCCAGCAGCTTAGTGCGTCAGGCCCTGTACTTC	CASSLVRQALYF
-	-	TRBJ2-7	TRBV2	TGTGCCAGCAAAGCAGAGGGCCCCTACGAGCAGTACTTC	CASKAEGPYEQYF
-	-	TRBJ2-2	TRBV3-1	TGTGCCAGCAAAAGGGGGACAACCGGGGAGCTGTTTTTT	CASKRGTTGELFF
-	-	TRBJ2-1	TRBV11-1	TGTGCCAGCAGCTTAGTAAGCAGGAATGAGCAGTTCTTC	CASSLVSRNEQFF
-	-	TRBJ2-1	TRBV7-9	TGTGCCAGCAGCTTAGCGACCGGGGCTTGGTACAATGAGCAGTTCTTC	CASSLATGAWYNEQFF
-	-	TRBJ2-3	TRBV2	TGTGCCAGCAGACAACAGGGTACCCAAAGCACAGATACGCAGTATTTT	CASRQQGTQSTDTQYF
few	TRBD2	TRBJ2-7	TRBV20-1	TGCAGTGCTAGTAGCGGGAGCCTCGAAGAGCAGTACTTC	CSASSGSLEEQYF
few	TRBD1	TRBJ1-2	TRBV11-2	TGTGCCAGCAGCTTAACCGGGGCAGGGGGTTCCTATGGCTACACCTTC	CASSLTGAGGSYGYTF
few	-	TRBJ1-2	TRBV20-1	TGCAGTGCTAGAGATCAGGGGTTAGCTGTGGCTAACTATGGCTACACCTTC	CSARDQGLAVANYGYTF
few	-	TRBJ1-2	TRBV6-1	TGTGCCAGCAGTGAAGAACAGGGTAGTGGCTACACCTTC	CASSEEQGSGYTF
-	TRBD1	TRBJ1-2	TRBV15	TGTGCCACCAGCAGATCCCGGACAGGGGACTATGGCTACACCTTC	CATSRSRTGDYGYTF
-	TRBD1	TRBJ2-3	TRBV14	TGTGCCAGCAGCCAAGGGCTTCCGGGGACAGGGCACAGCACAGATACGCAGTATTTT	CASSQGLPGTGHSTDTQYF
-	TRBD2	TRBJ2-1	TRBV10-1	TGCGCCAGCAGTGTATCTAGCGGGAGAAGTAATGAGCAGTTCTTC	CASSVSSGRSNEQFF
few	-	TRBJ1-5	TRBV2	TGTGCCAGCAGTGATTTTGGGCTCCCAGGGCAGCCCCAGCATTTT	CASSDFGLPGQPQHF
few	TRBD1	TRBJ2-5	TRBV11-2	TGTGCCAGCAGCGCGACGGACAGGGTCCAAGAGACCCAGTACTTC	CASSATDRVQETQYF
-	-	TRBJ1-3	TRBV29-1	TGCAGCGTTGGGGAGGCCCCTGGAAACACCATATATTTT	CSVGEAPGNTIYF
-	-	TRBJ2-7	TRBV9	TGTGCCAGCAGCGTACGTACAGGACCGAATGAGCAGTACTTC	CASSVRTGPNEQYF
-	-	TRBJ2-5	TRBV7-2	TGTGCCAGCAGCTTACCCCGGGACATCCAAGAGACCCAGTACTTC	CASSLPRDIQETQYF
-	-	TRBJ2-1	TRBV20-1	TGCAGTGCCGGGTTAGGCTACAATGAGCAGTTCTTC	CSAGLGYNEQFF
few	-	TRBJ1-6	TRBV4-2	TGTGCCAGCAGCCAAGATCAGCGGGGTTCACCCCTCCACTTT	CASSQDQRGSPLHF
few	-	TRBJ1-2	TRBV7-2	TGTGCCAGCAGCTTACCAGGGTGGATGGGTGGCTACACCTTC	CASSLPGWMGGYTF
-	-	TRBJ1-1	TRBV18	TGTGCCAGCTCACCCGGCAGCAGACAGCTTATAGAACAGGGTGAAGCTTTCTTT	CASSPGSRQLIEQGEAFF
few	TRBD2	TRBJ2-7	TRBV6-2/TRBV6-3	TGTGCCAGCAGGACGAGCGGGAGGAACGGGGGGGAGCAGTACTTC	CASRTSGRNGGEQYF
few	TRBD2	TRBJ2-1	TRBV4-3	TGCGCCAGCAGCCAAGATCCCCAAACCACTAGCGGGAGGGTACATGAGCAGTTCTTC	CASSQDPQTTSGRVHEQFF
-	TRBD2	TRBJ2-1	TRBV5-1	TGCGCCAGCAGCCCTTGGATGGGGAGTTCCACTAGCGGGGGGTATGAGCAGTTCTTC	CASSPWMGSSTSGGYEQFF
-	-	TRBJ2-7	TRBV13	TGTGCCAGCAGCTTCCGCGGGACAGCTTCCGTCGAGCAGTACTTC	CASSFRGTASVEQYF
-	TRBD1	TRBJ2-7	TRBV7-7	TGTGCTAGCAGCGAGAGACAGGGTCCCTCCTACGAGCAGTACTTC	CASSERQGPSYEQYF
-	-	TRBJ2-3	TRBV4-2	TGTGCCAGCAGCCAAGGACCACCCACAGATACGCAGTATTTT	CASSQGPPTDTQYF
few	TRBD2	TRBJ2-6	TRBV4-2	TGTGCCAGCAGCCTCACTAGCGGGGGGGCTGGTGGGGCCAACGTCCTGACTTTC	CASSLTSGGAGGANVLTF